The 24 T cell receptor beta chains given below trace back to one sample, sequenced in a study of HIV-infected patients and healthy controls. Alpha and beta constant-region primers primed reverse transcription of 400 to 650 ng RNA. Alpha and beta chain libraries were made separately by chain-specific third strand synthesis with multiplexing indices. Using its own MiXCR run on the 5' RACE reads, TCRdb lists one record per CDR3 protein. This sample carries 9,000 to 9,500 distinct CDR3 sequences, roughly 6% of them seen once, and the ten largest clones take 7.7%. Whole blood was used without fractionation, so all unsorted peripheral T cells were included. Sequenced: blood. These receptor sequences come from an adult in good health.

This clonotype has ten or more counts. The CDR3 sequence is CASSIGQISNQPQHF. The CDR3, as DNA: TGTGCCAGTAGTATAGGGCAGATTAGCAATCAGCCCCAGCATTTT. This chain connects TRBV19 to TRBJ1-5; no clear D. Germline V gives CDR1 LNHDA, CDR2 SQIVND (reference sequence). The CDR3 runs to 15 residues. V lost 1 base and J 0 bases, leaving 7 bases between the germline ends.

By its share, this clonotype is medium-sized. This chain joins TRBV12-3 or TRBV12-4 and TRBJ1-3; TRBD1 matches at 7 bases. V shed 6 bases, J shed 2 bases, and the junction held 10 bases outside the gene matches. The CDR3 is 16 amino acids. CDR3 loop: CASRAGTARTGNTIYF. CDR3 sequence (DNA): TGTGCCAGCAGGGCCGGGACAGCGCGAACTGGAAACACCATATATTTT.

This clonotype was found many times. This rearrangement joins TRBV7-9 to TRBJ2-7; 9 bases map to TRBD2. Per the germline V gene, CDR1 is SEHNR and CDR2 is FQNEAQ (reference sequence). CDR3 length equals 15 residues. With 3 bases clipped from V and 3 bases from J, the junction kept 6 bases outside the gene matches. The CDR3 DNA follows: TGTGCCAGCAGCTTTAGACTAGCGGAAAACTACGAGCAGTACTTC. Translated, it gives CASSFRLAENYEQYF.

This clonotype was picked up a small number of times. V and J are TRBV20-1 and TRBJ2-7, with no clear D. The CDR3 is 13 residues long. The germline gives CDR1 DFQATT, CDR2 SNEGSKA (reference sequence). The V end was cut by 0 bases, the J end by 2 bases, with 8 bases between. DNA for the CDR3: TGCAGTGCTAGAGATGCCAGAACCTACGAGCAGTACTTC. The encoded protein is CSARDARTYEQYF.

This clonotype is judged medium-sized. This sequence joins TRBV12-3 or TRBV12-4 and TRBJ2-7, with D unresolved. The V end lost 1 base, the J end lost 7 bases, and 8 bases lay between the germline ends. The length of the CDR3 is 12 residues. DNA for the CDR3: TGTGCCAGCAGTTTAGGACCTATGGAGCAGTACTTC. Protein product: CASSLGPMEQYF.

This clonotype has only a few counts. V usage is TRBV7-6 and J usage is TRBJ2-1; 7 bases agree with TRBD2. J lost 10 bases, V lost 3 bases, and 6 bases had no gene match. This CDR3 has 13 residues. Germline assignment: CDR1 SGHVS and CDR2 FNYEAQ. The CDR3 loop is CASSFQRGREQFF. The CDR3 bases are TGTGCCAGCAGCTTCCAGCGGGGAAGGGAGCAGTTCTTC.

This clonotype showed up many times. This rearrangement joins TRBV7-9 to TRBJ1-6, with D maybe TRBD1 (5 bases). Germline lookup yields CDR1 SEHNR and CDR2 FQNEAQ (reference sequence). V was shortened by 3 bases and J by 3 bases, with 18 bases between the two germline ends. The CDR3 sequence is 18 residues long. The CDR3 DNA is TGTGCCAGCAGCTTCTTTACCGGGACTGCCTTCTATAATTCACCCCTCCACTTT. It is translated as CASSFFTGTAFYNSPLHF. Combining the CDR3 with reference TRBV7-9 and TRBJ1-6 gives the whole variable domain DTGVSQNPRHKITKRGQNVTFRCDPISEHNRLYWYRQTLGQGPEFLTYFQNEAQLEKSRLLSDRFSAERPKGSFSTLEIQRTEQGDSAMYLCASSFFTGTAFYNSPLHFGNGTRLTVT.

Sample share makes this clonotype medium-sized. This chain connects TRBV27 to TRBJ2-3; no clear D gene. The CDR3 consists of 13 residues. Trimming shortened V by 3 bases and J by 0 bases, and 4 bases separated the two germline ends. Germline CDR1 MNHEY, CDR2 SMNVEV (reference sequence). This CDR3 reads CASSFSSTDTQYF. The CDR3 region has the DNA TGTGCCAGCAGTTTCTCTAGCACAGATACGCAGTATTTT.

This clonotype is labeled medium-sized. The J gene is TRBJ2-3, the V gene TRBV5-4; D might be TRBD2 (6 bases). V dropped 0 bases and J dropped 4 bases, with 9 bases sitting between them. Germline assignment: CDR1 SGHNT and CDR2 YYREEE (reference sequence). The CDR3 totals 14 residues. The CDR3 protein is CASSLVGSPDTQYF. In DNA form, the CDR3 reads TGTGCCAGCAGCTTGGTCGGGAGTCCAGATACGCAGTATTTT.

This clonotype was observed a few times. V usage is TRBV7-7 and J usage is TRBJ1-1; D uncertain. This CDR3 is 13 amino acids long. Germline V gene sequence: CDR1 SSHAT, CDR2 FNYEAQ (reference sequence). V lost 2 bases and J lost 4, with 8 bases in between. The CDR3 sequence is CASSLTAVTEAFF. CDR3 sequence (DNA): TGTGCCAGCAGCTTAACCGCGGTCACTGAAGCTTTCTTT.

By sample fraction, this clonotype is medium-sized. The genes are TRBV6-5 and TRBJ2-3; D might be TRBD1 or TRBD2, each matching 5 bases. From germline, CDR1 is MNHEY and CDR2 SVGAGI. The CDR3 length is 13 residues. With 6 bases removed from V and 5 bases from J, the gap between germline ends came to 12 bases. In DNA form, the CDR3 reads TGTGCCAGCAGACGGGGCCCGGGAGATACGCAGTATTTT. This gives the protein CASRRGPGDTQYF.

By sample share, this clonotype is medium-sized. This sequence joins TRBV18 and TRBJ1-1; no clear D gene. Trimming pared 6 bases from V and 1 base from J, leaving 12 bases between. The CDR3 sequence is 14 residues long. Germline lookup yields CDR1 KGHSH and CDR2 LQKENI. The CDR3 region has the DNA TGTGCCAGCTCTCCATCGACACGGAACACTGAAGCTTTCTTT. Translation gives CASSPSTRNTEAFF.

This clonotype showed up many times. The chain uses TRBV2 and TRBJ2-5; 9 bases agree with TRBD1. After removal of 5 bases from V and 5 bases from J, the junction contained 12 bases not matched to a gene. Germline V lookup: CDR1 SNHLY, CDR2 FYNNEI. This CDR3 comprises 16 residues. The CDR3 nucleotides read TGTGCCAGCAGTACAGAGCGGGCCGGGACAGGGGAGACCCAGTACTTC. This translates into CASSTERAGTGETQYF.

By sample fraction, this clonotype is medium-sized. V gene TRBV3-1 combines with J gene TRBJ2-7, with 10 bases aligning to TRBD1. This CDR3 has 12 residues. V lost 8 bases and J lost 6; bases outside the gene matches: 4. Germline V lookup: CDR1 LGHDT, CDR2 YNNKEL (reference sequence). The DNA of the CDR3 is TGTGCCAGCGGGGACAGGGGCGTCGAGCAGTACTTC. The encoded protein is CASGDRGVEQYF.

This clonotype was counted at least ten times. This chain links TRBV6-6 with TRBJ2-7; 8 bases line up with TRBD1. The V gene's germline CDR1 is MNHNY and CDR2 SVGAGI (reference sequence). The J segment lost 2 bases and the V segment lost 6 bases, leaving 12 bases of the junction unmatched. The CDR3 has 16 amino acids. CDR3 coding DNA: TGTGCCAGCAGGGGGTCAGGGGGCGATTCCCCCTACGAGCAGTACTTC. The encoded protein is CASRGSGGDSPYEQYF.

This clonotype was counted ten times or more. The chain carries TRBV7-3 and TRBJ2-2; 11 bases are shared with TRBD1. The germline gives CDR1 SGHTA, CDR2 FQGTGA. V was clipped by 6 bases and J by 7 bases; unmatched bases: 7. The CDR3 contains 15 residues. CDR3 nucleotides: TGTGCCAGCAGTACCGGGACAGGGGGGCTCGGGGAGCTGTTTTTT. Its protein is CASSTGTGGLGELFF.

This clonotype was observed at least ten times. The CDR3 sequence is CAWSAPPSRELFF. The CDR3 DNA follows: TGTGCCTGGAGTGCGCCCCCCTCCCGGGAGCTGTTTTTT. The chain joins TRBV30 to TRBJ2-2; unclear D gene. Per the germline V gene, CDR1 is GTSNPN and CDR2 is SVGIG (reference sequence). V lost 1 base, J lost 9 bases, and 12 bases lay in between. The CDR3 is 13 amino acids.

By share, this clonotype counts as medium-sized. The V and J genes are TRBV28 and TRBJ1-1, with 8 bases that match TRBD1. The CDR3 is 13 amino acids. V shed 1 base, J shed 7 bases, and the junction held 2 bases outside the gene matches. In germline, CDR1 is MDHEN, CDR2 SYDVKM. The CDR3 bases are TGTGCCAGCAGTTTATCAGGGGGCGGTGAAGCTTTCTTT. Protein product: CASSLSGGGEAFF.

Sample share makes this clonotype medium-sized. This chain uses TRBV10-3 with TRBJ1-1; D is unresolved. Germline V lookup: CDR1 ENHRY, CDR2 SYGVKD. The CDR3 totals 13 residues. V gave up 8 bases and J gave up 5 bases, with 15 bases separating them. The CDR3 loop reads CAISWARDTEAFF. The CDR3 bases are TGTGCCATCTCTTGGGCGCGGGATACTGAAGCTTTCTTT.

The V gene is TRBV28, the J gene TRBJ1-2, with TRBD1 identical over 10 bases. CDR1 is MDHEN, CDR2 SYDVKM, per germline. CDR3 length: 14 residues. The trim removed 6 bases at V and 2 bases at J, leaving 3 bases unmatched. CDR3: CASRGQGLNYGYTF. CDR3 sequence (DNA): TGTGCCAGCAGGGGACAGGGGTTAAACTATGGCTACACCTTC.

This clonotype was detected ten times or more. The chain has TRBV5-1 and TRBJ2-1; 10 nucleotides line up with TRBD2. Per the germline V gene, CDR1 is SGHRS and CDR2 is YFSETQ. With 4 bases clipped from V and 0 bases from J, the junction kept 7 bases outside the gene matches. This CDR3 comprises 17 residues. The CDR3 sequence is CASSLGSSGSSYNEQFF. CDR3 sequence (DNA): TGCGCCAGCAGCCTGGGGTCTAGCGGGAGCTCCTACAATGAGCAGTTCTTC.

V usage is TRBV3-1 and J usage is TRBJ2-5; possibly TRBD2 for D (5 bases). Germline V gives CDR1 LGHDT, CDR2 YNNKEL (reference sequence). CDR3 length equals 15 residues. V was clipped by 6 bases and J by 7 bases, with 21 bases between them. CDR3 coding DNA: TGTGCCAGCAGGGGAGACGGTTCGAAGGAGGTGACCCAGTACTTC. Encoded protein: CASRGDGSKEVTQYF.

This clonotype was recorded many times. The V gene is TRBV12-3 or TRBV12-4, the J gene TRBJ1-1, with D perhaps TRBD1 (5 bases). Trimming stripped 4 bases from V and 0 bases from J, with 21 bases between. The CDR3 extends over 18 amino acids. CDR3 DNA sequence: TGTGCCAGCAGTTCCCATGGGAGGGGAATGAGGATGAACACTGAAGCTTTCTTT. Protein product: CASSSHGRGMRMNTEAFF.

This clonotype was picked up many times. This rearrangement joins TRBV13 to TRBJ1-2; 10 bases map to TRBD1. The CDR3 is 15 residues long. J gave up 4 bases and V 1 base, and 3 bases lay outside the gene matches. CDR1 is PRHDT, CDR2 FYEKMQ, per germline (reference sequence). For the CDR3, the DNA is TGTGCCAGCAGCTTAGCAGACAGGGGGCTCTATGGCTACACCTTC. Translation gives CASSLADRGLYGYTF.